This T cell receptor beta chain was captured by sequencing in a study of cytomegalovirus exposure and HLA in healthy donors. Study results and limitations: For most TCR beta V segments, an earlier analysis put the productive rate at about 90% or about 30% of the time.

Both 60 Vbeta primers and 13 Jbeta primers went into the PCR. Only in-frame clones appear in the TCRdb table, and some are missing; sequencing was by immunoSEQ multiplex PCR. Found here are about 200,000 clones, about four fifths of them singletons; the top ten hold roughly an eighth. This CDR3 comprises 16 residues. With 0 bases removed from V and 7 bases from J, the gap between germline ends came to 14 bases. Germline loops: CDR1 SGHDT, CDR2 YYEEEE. In this sample, this clone turned up a few times. What it binds is unknown. This sequence joins TRBV5-6 and TRBJ1-6; D gene ambiguous. This receptor was obtained from a woman aged 25 to 39 in good health and CMV-seropositive. Sequencing was performed on PBMCs. The CDR3 coding sequence is TGTGCCAGCAGCTTGGTTGCGGGCCTATACAATTCACCCCTCCACTTT. Amino acid sequence: CASSLVAGLYNSPLHF. Full variable domain (rest looked up from reference TRBV5-6 and TRBJ1-6): DAGVTQSPTHLIKTRGQQVTLRCSPKSGHDTVSWYQQALGQGPQFIFQYYEEEERQRGNFPDRFSGHQFPNYSSELNVNALLLGDSALYLCASSLVAGLYNSPLHFGNGTRLTVT.